Here is one T cell receptor (beta chain) with its context. The data originate from a study of control samples from healthy donors and cancer patients. Some clones are missing from TCRdb's copy, which holds only in-frame ones; the method was immunoSEQ multiplex PCR. The table has 120,000 to 150,000 clones, around nine tenths seen once. Germline lookup yields CDR1 SGHTA and CDR2 FQGTGA. The CDR3 contains 14 residues. V was trimmed by 0 bases and J by 4 bases, leaving 8 bases between them. The sequence was collected from a man younger than 45 in good health. This rearrangement joins TRBV7-3 to TRBJ2-3; D is undetermined. What was sequenced was blood. CDR3 in DNA: TGTGCCAGCAGCTTAACGGGTGGCCCAGATACGCAGTATTTT. It yields the protein CASSLTGGPDTQYF.